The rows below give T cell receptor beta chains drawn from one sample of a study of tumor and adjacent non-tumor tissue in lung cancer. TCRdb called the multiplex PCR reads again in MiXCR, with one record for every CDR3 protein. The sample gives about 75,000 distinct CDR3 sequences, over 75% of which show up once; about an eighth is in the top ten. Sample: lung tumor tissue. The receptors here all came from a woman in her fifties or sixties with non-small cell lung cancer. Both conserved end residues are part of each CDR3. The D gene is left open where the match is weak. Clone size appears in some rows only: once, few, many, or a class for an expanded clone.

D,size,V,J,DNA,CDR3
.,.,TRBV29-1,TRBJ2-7,TGCTGCGTTGTTGAAGGGAGCGAGCAGTACTTC,CCVVEGSEQYF
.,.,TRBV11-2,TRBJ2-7,TGTGCCAGCAGCTCCGGAACAGGGCTCACCTACGAGCAGTACTTC,CASSSGTGLTYEQYF
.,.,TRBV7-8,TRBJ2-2,TGTGCCAGTGTACCCAGGACGTTAGGCACAGGGGAGCTGTTTTTT,CASVPRTLGTGELFF
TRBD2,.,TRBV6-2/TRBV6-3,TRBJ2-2,TGTGCCAGCAGCCCAACATTAGCGGGCATCGGGGGGCTGTTTTTT,CASSPTLAGIGGLFF
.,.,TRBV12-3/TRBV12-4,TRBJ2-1,TGTGCCAGCATCCATCCACTGAGCTCCTACAATGAGCAGTTCTTC,CASIHPLSSYNEQFF
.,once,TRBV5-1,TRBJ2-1,TGCGCCAGCAGCCCGGGACAAGGCCTCAATGAGCAGTTCTTC,CASSPGQGLNEQFF
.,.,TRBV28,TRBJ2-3,TGTGCCAGAGGAGACCCTCTCGCAGATACGCAATATTTT,CARGDPLADTQYF
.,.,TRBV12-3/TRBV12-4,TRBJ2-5,TGTGCCAGCGGACACCCCGAAGGGGCGCAGACCCAGAACTTC,CASGHPEGAQTQNF
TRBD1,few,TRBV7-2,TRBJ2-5,TGTGCCAGCAGCTTTTTAGGACAGGGCTCAGAGACCCAGTACTTC,CASSFLGQGSETQYF
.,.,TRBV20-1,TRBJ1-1,TGCAGTGGAGGCTTACTAGTTACTGAAGCTTTCTTT,CSGGLLVTEAFF
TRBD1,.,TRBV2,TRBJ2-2,TGTGCCACCAGACCTGGGACAGGGAAGGCCGGGGAGCTGTTTTTT,CATRPGTGKAGELFF
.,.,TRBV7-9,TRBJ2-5,TGTGCCAGCAGCCCAATAGAGGGTGCGGAGACCCAGTACTTC,CASSPIEGAETQYF
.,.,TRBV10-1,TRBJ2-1,TGCGTCAGCAGTACCGGGACGTTCAATGAGCAATTCTTC,CVSSTGTFNEQFF
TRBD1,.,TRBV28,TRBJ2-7,TGTGCCAGCAGGTCCAGGGGGTTTTTCGAACAGAACTTC,CASRSRGFFEQNF
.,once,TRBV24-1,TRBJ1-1,TGTGCCACCAGTGACAACTACATAGCTGAAGCTTTCTTT,CATSDNYIAEAFF
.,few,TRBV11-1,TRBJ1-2,TGTGCTAGCAGCTTACGGAACTATGGCTATATCTTC,CASSLRNYGYIF
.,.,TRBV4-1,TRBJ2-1,TGCGCCAACAGCACCACAGGTGAGCAGTTCTTC,CANSTTGEQFF
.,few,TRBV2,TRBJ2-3,TGTGCCAGCGGGGGAACGTTGCAATACACAGATACGCAGTATTTT,CASGGTLQYTDTQYF
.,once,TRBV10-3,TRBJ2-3,TGTGCCATCAACGCGGCCTCCCGGGGGGCAGACACGCAGTATTTT,CAINAASRGADTQYF
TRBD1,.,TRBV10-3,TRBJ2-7,TGTGCTATCAGTGACTCCGGGACAGGGGGCTACGAGCAGTACTTC,CAISDSGTGGYEQYF
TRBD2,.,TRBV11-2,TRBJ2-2,TGTGCCAGCACCTTGGGCGGGAGGGCCACCGGGGACCTGTTTTTT,CASTLGGRATGDLFF
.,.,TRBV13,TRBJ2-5,TGTGCCAGCAGCTTATCAGGGGCACTCCAAGAGACCCATTACTTC,CASSLSGALQETHYF
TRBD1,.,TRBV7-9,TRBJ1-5,TGTGCCAGCAGCTTAGGGATAGGGGGCGAAAATCAGCGCCAGCATTTT,CASSLGIGGENQRQHF
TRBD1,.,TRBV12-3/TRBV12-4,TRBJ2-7,TGTACCAGCAGTTTGTCCGGGACAGACAACGAGCAGTACTTC,CTSSLSGTDNEQYF
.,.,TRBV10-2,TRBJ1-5,TGCGCCAGTACTGAGTCGATCCCCCTGACCCAGCATTTC,CASTESIPLTQHF